The 18 T cell receptor beta chains reported below all come from one sample, sequenced in a study of shared clonotypes between healthy human individuals (dated by TCRdb to about 2020). Receptor libraries were prepared by the immunoSEQ multiplex PCR assay. The table was pulled from immuneACCESS by TCRdb, which kept in-frame rearrangements only. Such tables lose some clones; where checked, under half of the loss comes from unresolved V genes, and the rest has no known cause. The sample includes more than 1 million clones, with about 80% observed a single time. The ten largest account for about 0.52% of the sample. Sequencing was done on a sample of memory CD4+ T cells from PBMCs. Reading the label with the study, this specimen's cell subset or site is: CD45RA-negative fraction. Source of these receptors: a man aged 18-30 years in good health. Some clones in this sample may be carry-over from other donors' samples.

V is TRBV27 and J is TRBJ1-2, with 7 bases lining up with TRBD1. Germline loops: CDR1 MNHEY, CDR2 SMNVEV (reference sequence). CDR3 size: 15 residues. With 0 bases clipped from V and 6 bases from J, the junction kept 7 bases outside the gene matches. Here the CDR3 reads CASSLSPGQLNGYTF. The CDR3 region has the DNA TGTGCCAGCAGTTTATCCCCGGGACAGTTGAATGGCTACACCTTC.

The chain has TRBV11-2 and TRBJ2-3; D is possibly TRBD2 (6 bases). In germline, CDR1 is SGHAT, CDR2 FQNNGV. CDR3 length equals 15 residues. V lost 0 bases and J lost 3, with 10 bases in between. The CDR3 loop reads CASSLDTGATDTQYF. CDR3 nucleotide sequence: TGTGCCAGCAGCTTAGATACGGGAGCGACAGATACGCAGTATTTT.

The V call is TRBV12-5, the J call TRBJ2-2; possible D gene TRBD1, 6 bases. Germline assignment: CDR1 LGHNT and CDR2 FRNRAP. The V end lost 6 bases, the J end lost 3 bases, and 8 bases lay between the germline ends. This CDR3 is built from 13 residues. The CDR3, as DNA: TGTGCTAGTGGCACAGGGTACACCGGGGAGCTGTTTTTT. This encodes CASGTGYTGELFF. Variable domain in full (rest from reference TRBV12-5 and TRBJ2-2): DARVTQTPRHKVTEMGQEVTMRCQPILGHNTVFWYRQTMMQGLELLAYFRNRAPLDDSGMPKDRFSAEMPDATLATLKIQPSEPRDSAVYFCASGTGYTGELFFGEGSRLTVL.

The chain combines TRBV7-3 with TRBJ2-1; perhaps D is TRBD1 or TRBD2 (6 bases each). The CDR3 has 15 residues. Germline-derived CDR1 and CDR2 are SGHTA and FQGTGA. Trimming took 6 bases from V and 8 from J, leaving 20 bases between them. CDR3 region: CASSTIGGNGDEQFF. CDR3 coding DNA: TGTGCCAGCAGTACAATAGGGGGGAATGGCGATGAGCAGTTCTTC.

The chain combines TRBV15 with TRBJ1-1, with D unclear. V was shortened by 0 bases and J by 0 bases, with 5 bases between the two germline ends. Germline CDR1 and CDR2: LNHNV and YYDKDF (reference sequence). The CDR3 length is 14 residues. The CDR3 coding sequence is TGTGCCACCAGCAGAGAGCGTCTGAACACTGAAGCTTTCTTT. As protein: CATSRERLNTEAFF. Drawing the rest from reference TRBV15 and TRBJ1-1, the complete variable domain is DAMVIQNPRYQVTQFGKPVTLSCSQTLNHNVMYWYQQKSSQAPKLLFHYYDKDFNNEADTPDNFQSRRPNTSFCFLDIRSPGLGDTAMYLCATSRERLNTEAFFGQGTRLTVV.

The sample holds a few counts of this clone. V usage is TRBV7-9 and J usage is TRBJ1-2; D is unresolved. The V end lost 4 bases, the J end lost 8 bases, and 11 bases lay between the germline ends. Germline V CDR1 and CDR2: SEHNR, FQNEAQ (reference sequence). The CDR3 consists of 12 residues. The CDR3 reads CASSSELGGYTF. The CDR3 DNA follows: TGTGCCAGCAGCTCGGAGTTGGGGGGCTACACCTTC.

V and J are TRBV7-3 and TRBJ2-5, with D possibly being TRBD1 (6 bases). V lost 5 bases, J lost 0 bases, and 7 bases lay in between. Looked up from germline, CDR1 is SGHTA and CDR2 is FQGTGA. The length of the CDR3 is 13 residues. The CDR3 bases are TGTGCCAGCAGCCAGGGGTACCAAGAGACCCAGTACTTC. Translated: CASSQGYQETQYF.

V is TRBV5-1 and J is TRBJ2-6; D gene unclear. The CDR3 is 15 amino acids. CDR1 and CDR2 from the germline V gene are SGHRS and YFSETQ. With 4 bases removed from V and 0 bases from J, the gap between germline ends came to 8 bases. This CDR3 is CASSRDTSGANVLTF. The DNA for the CDR3 is TGCGCCAGCAGCCGAGATACCTCTGGGGCCAACGTCCTGACTTTC.

The chain employs TRBV10-3 and TRBJ2-7, with a tentative D call TRBD2 (5 bases). Per the germline V gene, CDR1 is ENHRY and CDR2 is SYGVKD. The V end was cut by 2 bases, the J end by 6 bases, with 11 bases between. This CDR3 region has 13 residues. DNA for the CDR3: TGTGCCATCAGTGAGATCGGGGAGCGCGAGCAGTACTTC. Amino acids: CAISEIGEREQYF.

This clone was recorded only once. The gene calls are TRBV18 and TRBJ1-1; perhaps TRBD1 as D (5 bases). With 3 bases removed from V and 0 bases from J, the gap between germline ends came to 14 bases. This CDR3 is built from 16 residues. The germline V gene has CDR1 KGHSH and CDR2 LQKENI. CDR3 sequence reads: CASSPGTGLLNTEAFF. The CDR3 coding sequence is TGTGCCAGCTCACCGGGGACCGGGCTTTTGAACACTGAAGCTTTCTTT. Variable domain in full (rest from reference TRBV18 and TRBJ1-1): NAGVMQNPRHLVRRRGQEARLRCSPMKGHSHVYWYRQLPEEGLKFMVYLQKENIIDESGMPKERFSAEFPKEGPSILRIQQVVRGDSAAYFCASSPGTGLLNTEAFFGQGTRLTVV.

This chain uses TRBV5-8 with TRBJ1-5; no definite D call. The CDR3 covers 13 residues. Trimming pared 4 bases from V and 2 bases from J, leaving 7 bases between. Germline CDR1 SGHTS, CDR2 YDEGEE. CDR3 sequence reads: CASSREGNQPQHF. CDR3 nucleotides: TGTGCCAGCAGCCGTGAGGGCAATCAGCCCCAGCATTTT.

The table lists this clone with a count of one. The V call is TRBV28, the J call TRBJ2-6, with TRBD2 as a possible D gene (7 bases). Trimming removed 5 bases at V and 4 bases at J, with 15 bases between. The CDR3 spans 16 residues. The germline CDR1 and CDR2 sequences are MDHEN and SYDVKM. The CDR3 loop reads CASSNPGGPGANVLTF. The CDR3 DNA reads as TGTGCCAGCAGTAACCCGGGGGGCCCAGGGGCCAACGTCCTGACTTTC.

This clone was picked up a small number of times. The chain links TRBV7-2 to TRBJ2-7; TRBD2 agrees at 9 bases. From germline, CDR1 is SGHTA and CDR2 FQGNSA. Unmatched junction bases numbered 7, after V lost 1 base and J lost 3 bases. The CDR3 has 16 amino acids. Here the CDR3 reads CASSLDMTSGLYEQYF. CDR3 DNA sequence: TGTGCCAGCAGCTTAGACATGACTAGCGGACTCTACGAGCAGTACTTC.

Only a few counts were recorded for this clone. V usage is TRBV7-9 and J usage is TRBJ1-1; D is unresolved. CDR3 length: 14 residues. Trimming stripped 5 bases from V and 7 bases from J, with 17 bases between. Germline CDR1 reads SEHNR; CDR2 reads FQNEAQ (reference sequence). CDR3 in DNA: TGTGCCAGCAGCGGCAGACGAGGGTGGGTTGAAGCTTTCTTT. It specifies CASSGRRGWVEAFF.

The chain employs TRBV5-1 and TRBJ2-1; the D is unclear. V was trimmed by 3 bases and J by 7 bases, leaving 11 bases between them. The CDR3 is 13 amino acids. CDR1 and CDR2 (germline): SGHRS, YFSETQ. The DNA of the CDR3 is TGCGCCAGCAGCTCCCTGGGCGGAAATGAGCAGTTCTTC. Residues: CASSSLGGNEQFF.

The chain has TRBV18 and TRBJ2-5; 9 nucleotides match TRBD2. The CDR3 runs 16 residues. Germline CDR1 is KGHSH and CDR2 is LQKENI. Unmatched junction bases numbered 5, after V lost 1 base and J lost 2 bases. DNA of the CDR3: TGTGCCAGCTCACCACAGACTAGCGGTTTTCAAGAGACCCAGTACTTC. It yields the protein CASSPQTSGFQETQYF.

The CDR3 sequence is CASSPRLAGEQFF. CDR3 bases: TGTGCCAGCAGCCCCCGACTAGCGGGTGAGCAGTTCTTC. The genes are TRBV7-7 and TRBJ2-1; 10 nucleotides align to TRBD2. Germline CDR1 and CDR2: SSHAT and FNYEAQ (reference sequence). V trimming: 5 bases; J trimming: 9 bases; junction bases outside the gene matches: 4. The CDR3 totals 13 residues.

With regard to this clone: A much larger clone lies one base from this, so it may be a read error. The genes are TRBV19 and TRBJ1-1; D is uncertain. The CDR3 runs to 13 residues. Germline lookup yields CDR1 LNHDA and CDR2 SQIVND (reference sequence). Trimming pared 2 bases from V and 1 base from J, leaving 5 bases between. CDR3 nucleotides: TGTGCCAGTAGTATACAGTGGAACACTGAAGCTTTCTTT. Translated: CASSIQWNTEAFF.